This entry lists 9 T cell receptor beta chains sequenced from one sample in a study of cytomegalovirus exposure and HLA in healthy donors. PCR involved 60 Vbeta and 13 Jbeta primers. Method: immunoSEQ multiplex PCR; TCRdb's copy keeps in-frame clones and lacks some. The sample includes about 120,000 clones, roughly 70% of them seen just once. Sample: PBMCs. The receptors derive from a woman in her late teens or twenties in good health and CMV-seronegative.

V gene TRBV5-4 combines with J gene TRBJ1-4, with 8 bases matching TRBD1. The V gene end was trimmed by 4 bases and the J gene end by 7 bases; junction bases not matched to a gene: 6. From germline, CDR1 is SGHNT and CDR2 YYREEE (reference sequence). There are 14 residues in the CDR3. The CDR3 here is CASSADRVGEKLFF. DNA of the CDR3: TGTGCCAGCAGCGCGGACAGGGTGGGTGAAAAACTGTTTTTT.

The rearrangement joins TRBV11-2 to TRBJ2-7; 8 nucleotides align to TRBD2. Germline V gene data show CDR1 as SGHAT and CDR2 as FQNNGV. Trimming took 3 bases from V and 0 from J; bases not matched to a gene: 13. The CDR3 is 18 amino acids. The DNA of the CDR3 is TGTGCCAGCAGCTTCACCCGGGGTAGCGGGGCGAGCTCCTACGAGCAGTACTTC. The encoded protein is CASSFTRGSGASSYEQYF.

V gene TRBV27 combines with J gene TRBJ1-5, with 7 nucleotides matching TRBD1. The CDR3 contains 15 residues. Germline V CDR1 and CDR2: MNHEY, SMNVEV (reference sequence). Unmatched junction bases numbered 5, after V lost 5 bases and J lost 1 base. The CDR3 DNA sequence: TGTGCCAGCAGTGCCCTGACAGGGAGCAATCAGCCCCAGCATTTT. Its protein is CASSALTGSNQPQHF.

This chain uses TRBV6-1 with TRBJ1-6; a weak D match, TRBD1 (6 bases). Germline V gene sequence: CDR1 MNHNS, CDR2 SASEGT. V lost 3 bases to trimming and J lost 6 bases, with 12 bases between them. The CDR3 is 15 residues long. The CDR3 DNA reads as TGTGCCAGCAGTGAGTGGCAAGGGGGTAATTCACCCCTCCACTTT. It translates to CASSEWQGGNSPLHF.

The gene calls are TRBV30 and TRBJ1-4; possible D gene TRBD1, 6 bases. Per germline, CDR1 GTSNPN and CDR2 SVGIG (reference sequence). Trimming cost V 4 bases and J 0 bases, with 9 bases left between them. This CDR3 has 14 amino acids. CDR3 nucleotide sequence: TGTGCCTGGAACAGGGCTACAACTAATGAAAAACTGTTTTTT. Residues: CAWNRATTNEKLFF.

The chain has TRBV7-8 and TRBJ2-2; 8 positions agree with TRBD1. Per germline, CDR1 SGHVS and CDR2 FQNEAQ. Losses at the gene ends were 5 bases for V and 7 bases for J; bases not matched to a gene: 12. This CDR3 contains 16 residues. The CDR3 loop reads CASSLYPGQVGGELFF. The CDR3 bases are TGTGCCAGCAGCCTCTACCCGGGACAGGTGGGCGGGGAGCTGTTTTTT.

On this clone: This CDR3 fails to terminate in the conserved phenylalanine or tryptophan, so it likely reflects a read error. This chain uses TRBV15 with TRBJ1-5; D may be TRBD1 (5 bases). The CDR3 length is 15 residues. Germline assignment: CDR1 LNHNV and CDR2 YYDKDF (reference sequence). The V and J ends lost 7 bases and 2 bases respectively, with 15 bases between them. The CDR3 spells CATTLAGRGNQPQHV. In nucleotides, the CDR3 is TGTGCCACCACCTTGGCGGGGCGCGGCAATCAGCCCCAGCATGTT.

The genes are TRBV2 and TRBJ2-7, with D unresolved. Germline-derived CDR1 and CDR2 are SNHLY and FYNNEI. V was cut by 0 bases and J by 7 bases, with 13 bases left in between. This CDR3 contains 14 residues. The CDR3 DNA reads TGTGCCAGCAGTGAAGCGCTTTCGGGTGAAGAGCAGTACTTC. Its protein product is CASSEALSGEEQYF. Full variable domain (outside the CDR3, taken from reference TRBV2 and TRBJ2-7): EPEVTQTPSHQVTQMGQEVILRCVPISNHLYFYWYRQILGQKVEFLVSFYNNEISEKSEIFDDQFSVERPDGSNFTLKIRSTKLEDSAMYFCASSEALSGEEQYFGPGTRLTVT.

V gene TRBV5-1 combines with J gene TRBJ2-2, with 10 bases matching TRBD2. The CDR3 covers 15 residues. J lost 6 bases, V lost 4 bases, and 6 bases had no gene match. CDR1 SGHRS and CDR2 YFSETQ come from the germline V gene. In nucleotides, the CDR3 is TGCGCCAGCAGCACAGCTAGCGGGGGTGCCGGGGAGCTGTTTTTT. Its translation: CASSTASGGAGELFF.